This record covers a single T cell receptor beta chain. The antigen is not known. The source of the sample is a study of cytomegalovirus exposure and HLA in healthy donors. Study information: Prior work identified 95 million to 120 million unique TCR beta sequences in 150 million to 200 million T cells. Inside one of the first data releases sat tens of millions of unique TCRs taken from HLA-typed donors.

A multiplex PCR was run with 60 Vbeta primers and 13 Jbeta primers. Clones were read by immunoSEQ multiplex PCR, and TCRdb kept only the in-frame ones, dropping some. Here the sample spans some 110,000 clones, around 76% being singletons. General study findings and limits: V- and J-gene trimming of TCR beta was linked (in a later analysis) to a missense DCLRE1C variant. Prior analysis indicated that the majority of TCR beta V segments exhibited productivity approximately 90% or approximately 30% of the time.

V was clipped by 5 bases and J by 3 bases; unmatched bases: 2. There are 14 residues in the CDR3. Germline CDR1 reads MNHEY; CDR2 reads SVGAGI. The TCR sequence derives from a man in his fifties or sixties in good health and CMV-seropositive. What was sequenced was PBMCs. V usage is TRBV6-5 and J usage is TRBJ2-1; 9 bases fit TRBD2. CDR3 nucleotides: TGTGCCAGCAGTGCAGCGGGGGGCTACAATGAGCAGTTCTTC. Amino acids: CASSAAGGYNEQFF.